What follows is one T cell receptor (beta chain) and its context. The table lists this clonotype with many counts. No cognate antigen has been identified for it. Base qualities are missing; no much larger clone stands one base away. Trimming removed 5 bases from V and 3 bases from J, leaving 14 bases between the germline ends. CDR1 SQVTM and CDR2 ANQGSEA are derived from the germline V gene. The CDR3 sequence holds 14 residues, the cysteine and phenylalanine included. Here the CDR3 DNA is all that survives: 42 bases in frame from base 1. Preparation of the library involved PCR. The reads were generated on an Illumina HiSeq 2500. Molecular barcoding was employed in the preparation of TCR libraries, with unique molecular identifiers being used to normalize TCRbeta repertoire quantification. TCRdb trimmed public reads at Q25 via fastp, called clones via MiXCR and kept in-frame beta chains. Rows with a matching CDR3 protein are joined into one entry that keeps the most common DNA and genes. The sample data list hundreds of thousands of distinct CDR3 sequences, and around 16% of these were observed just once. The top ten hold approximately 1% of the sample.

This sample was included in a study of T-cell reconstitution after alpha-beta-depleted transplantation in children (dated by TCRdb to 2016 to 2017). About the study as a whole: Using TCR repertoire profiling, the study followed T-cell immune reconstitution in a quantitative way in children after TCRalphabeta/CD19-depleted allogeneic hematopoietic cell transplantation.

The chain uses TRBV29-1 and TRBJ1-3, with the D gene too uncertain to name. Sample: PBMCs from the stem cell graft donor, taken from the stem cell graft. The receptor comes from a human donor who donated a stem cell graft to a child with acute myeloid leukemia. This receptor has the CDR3 CSVTTRTRGNTIYF. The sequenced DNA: TGCAGCGTTACTACGAGGACGCGTGGAAACACCATATATTTT.